This T cell receptor beta chain was obtained from a study of blood T cell repertoires in COVID-19. About the research overall: PBMCs, B-cell-depleted T cells, or T cells were the source of the cDNA or gDNA that made up the material.

Data came from immunoSEQ multiplex PCR; TCRdb stores just in-frame clones and leaves some out. The sample includes roughly 100,000 clones, approximately 78% of them seen just once. Per the germline V gene, CDR1 is DFQATT and CDR2 is SNEGSKA (reference sequence). With 3 bases clipped from V and 6 bases from J, the junction kept 6 bases outside the gene matches. The CDR3 is made up of 14 amino acids. This receptor was obtained from a woman of 80 years or more with acute or convalescent COVID-19. Input material: peripheral blood. This sequence joins TRBV20-1 and TRBJ2-7, with 12 bases that match TRBD1. This CDR3 reads CSASEGQGAGEQYF. The CDR3 region has the DNA TGCAGTGCTAGTGAGGGACAGGGGGCGGGCGAGCAGTACTTC.